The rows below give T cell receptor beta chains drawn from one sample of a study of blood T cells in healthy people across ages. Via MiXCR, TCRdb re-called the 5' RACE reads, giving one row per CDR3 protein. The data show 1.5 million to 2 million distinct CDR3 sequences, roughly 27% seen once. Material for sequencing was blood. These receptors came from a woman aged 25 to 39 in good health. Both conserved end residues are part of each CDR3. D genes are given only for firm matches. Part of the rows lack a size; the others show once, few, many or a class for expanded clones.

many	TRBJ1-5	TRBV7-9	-	CASSLANGGPDQPQHF	TGTGCCAGCAGCTTAGCGAATGGTGGACCCGATCAGCCCCAGCATTTT
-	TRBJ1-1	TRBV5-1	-	CASSLDRVITEAFF	TGCGCCAGCAGCTTGGATAGGGTGATAACTGAAGCTTTCTTT
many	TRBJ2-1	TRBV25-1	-	CASREGEQFF	TGTGCCAGCAGGGAGGGTGAGCAGTTCTTC
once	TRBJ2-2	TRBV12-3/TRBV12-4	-	CASRPMSPGELFF	TGCGCCAGCAGGCCAATGAGCCCCGGGGAGCTGTTTTTT
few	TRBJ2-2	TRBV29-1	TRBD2	CSVQGLATNTGELFF	TGCAGCGTTCAGGGACTAGCGACGAACACCGGGGAGCTGTTTTTT
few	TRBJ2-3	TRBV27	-	CASSGAVLTDTQYF	TGTGCCAGCAGTGGCGCGGTTCTAACGGATACGCAGTATTTT
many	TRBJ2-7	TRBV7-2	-	CASSQTGPYEQYF	TGTGCCAGCAGCCAAACGGGTCCCTACGAGCAGTACTTC
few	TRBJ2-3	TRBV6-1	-	CASSTSQGLRGTDTQYF	TGTGCCAGCAGTACCTCCCAGGGGCTACGGGGCACAGATACGCAGTATTTT
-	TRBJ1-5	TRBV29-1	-	CSVGGWDQPQHF	TGCAGCGTTGGGGGTTGGGATCAGCCCCAGCATTTT
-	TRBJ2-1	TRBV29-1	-	CSVDRGGLNEQFF	TGCAGCGTTGACAGGGGGGGATTAAATGAGCAGTTCTTC
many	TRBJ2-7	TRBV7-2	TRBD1	CASSLLPAGGYEQYF	TGTGCCAGCAGCTTACTTCCCGCAGGGGGCTACGAGCAGTACTTC
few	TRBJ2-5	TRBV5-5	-	CASSSTDRGGGETQYF	TGTGCCAGCAGCTCCACGGACCGGGGAGGGGGAGAGACCCAGTACTTC
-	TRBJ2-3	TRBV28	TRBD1	CASFPGQGRADTQYF	TGTGCCAGCTTCCCGGGACAGGGGAGGGCAGATACGCAGTATTTT
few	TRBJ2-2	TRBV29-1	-	CSAVGTGELFF	TGCAGCGCGGTCGGCACCGGGGAGCTGTTTTTT
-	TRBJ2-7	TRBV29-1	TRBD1	CSVGGTGWTYGQYF	TGCAGCGTTGGGGGGACAGGGTGGACCTACGGGCAGTACTTC
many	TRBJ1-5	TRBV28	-	CASSLSHQPQHF	TGTGCCAGCAGTTTATCTCATCAGCCCCAGCATTTT
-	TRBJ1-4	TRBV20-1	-	CSADMGNEKLFF	TGCAGTGCTGACATGGGAAATGAAAAACTGTTTTTT
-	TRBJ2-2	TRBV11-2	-	CASSFGESGELFF	TGTGCCAGCAGCTTTGGAGAGTCCGGGGAGCTGTTTTTT
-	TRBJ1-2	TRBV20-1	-	CSASGRGSANYGYTF	TGCAGTGCCAGCGGAAGGGGGAGTGCTAACTATGGCTACACCTTC
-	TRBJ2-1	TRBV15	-	CAASRERASNEQFF	TGTGCCGCCAGCAGAGAGAGGGCTAGCAATGAGCAGTTCTTC
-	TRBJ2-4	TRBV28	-	CASSSQTGLIKNIQYF	TGTGCCAGCAGTTCCCAGACAGGCCTAATCAAAAACATTCAGTACTTC
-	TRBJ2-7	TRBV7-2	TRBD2	CASSLERTSGSSSYEQYF	TGTGCCAGCAGCTTAGAAAGGACTAGCGGGAGCAGCTCCTACGAGCAGTACTTC
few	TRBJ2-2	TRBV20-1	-	CSARDLGGLGNGELFF	TGCAGTGCTAGAGATCTAGGGGGGTTAGGTAACGGGGAGCTGTTTTTT
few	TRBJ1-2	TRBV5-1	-	CASSLSSGVGGYTF	TGCGCCAGCAGCTTGAGTTCTGGGGTTGGGGGCTACACCTTC